This T cell receptor (beta chain) was retrieved from a study of T-cell memory formation after mild COVID-19. TCRdb analysed the 5' RACE reads with MiXCR anew, one entry per CDR3 protein. The sample has more than 250,000 distinct CDR3 sequences, approximately 18% seen once; the top ten hold 20% to 25%. This clonotype came up a few times. The CDR3 runs 12 residues. V lost 0 bases to trimming and J lost 6 bases, with 7 bases between them. Germline CDR1 reads SGHKS; CDR2 reads YYEKEE (reference sequence). This TCR was recovered from a man younger than 35 who had mild COVID-19 (a few samples of this study predate the infection). Cell type and time point are not known. V usage is TRBV5-5 and J usage is TRBJ2-7; maybe TRBD2 (6 bases). The sequencing input was PBMCs or a T cell subset sorted from them (not recorded which). CDR3 coding DNA: TGTGCCAGCAGCTTGGGCGGGATCGAGCAGTACTTC. Translation: CASSLGGIEQYF.